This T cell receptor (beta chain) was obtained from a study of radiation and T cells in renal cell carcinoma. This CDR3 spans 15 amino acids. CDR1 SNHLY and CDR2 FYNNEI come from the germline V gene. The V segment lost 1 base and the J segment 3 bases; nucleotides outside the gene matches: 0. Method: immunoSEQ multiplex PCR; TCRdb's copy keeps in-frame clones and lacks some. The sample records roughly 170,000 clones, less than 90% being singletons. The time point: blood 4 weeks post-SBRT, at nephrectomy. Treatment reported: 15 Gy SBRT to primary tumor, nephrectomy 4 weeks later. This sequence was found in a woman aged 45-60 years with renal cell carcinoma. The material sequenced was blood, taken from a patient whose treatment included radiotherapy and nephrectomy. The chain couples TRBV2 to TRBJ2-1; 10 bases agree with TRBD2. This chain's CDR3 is CASSEVAGGYNEQFF. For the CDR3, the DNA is TGTGCCAGCAGTGAAGTAGCGGGGGGCTACAATGAGCAGTTCTTC.